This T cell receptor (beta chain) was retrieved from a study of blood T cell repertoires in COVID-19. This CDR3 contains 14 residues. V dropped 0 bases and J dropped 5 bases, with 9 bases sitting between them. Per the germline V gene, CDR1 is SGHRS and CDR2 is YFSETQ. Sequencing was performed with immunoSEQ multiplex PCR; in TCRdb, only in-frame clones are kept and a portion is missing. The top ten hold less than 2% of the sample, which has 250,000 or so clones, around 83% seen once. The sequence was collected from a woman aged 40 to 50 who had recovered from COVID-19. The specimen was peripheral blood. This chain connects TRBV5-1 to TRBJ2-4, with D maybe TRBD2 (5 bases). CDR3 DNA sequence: TGCGCCAGCAGCTTGGACGCGGGTGAAAACATTCAGTACTTC. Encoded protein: CASSLDAGENIQYF.